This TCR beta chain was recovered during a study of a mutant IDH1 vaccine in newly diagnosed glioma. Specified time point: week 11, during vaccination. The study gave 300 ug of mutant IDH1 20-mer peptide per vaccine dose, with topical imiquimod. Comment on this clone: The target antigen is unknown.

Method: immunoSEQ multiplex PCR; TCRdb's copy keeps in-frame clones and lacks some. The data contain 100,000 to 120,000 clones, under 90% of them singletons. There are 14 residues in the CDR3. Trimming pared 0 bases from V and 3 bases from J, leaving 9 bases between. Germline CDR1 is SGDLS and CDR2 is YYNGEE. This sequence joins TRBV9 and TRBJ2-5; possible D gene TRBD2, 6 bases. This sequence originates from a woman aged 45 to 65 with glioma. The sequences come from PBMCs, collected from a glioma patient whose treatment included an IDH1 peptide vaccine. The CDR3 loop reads CASSVDGSKETQYF. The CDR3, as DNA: TGTGCCAGCAGCGTAGACGGGAGTAAAGAGACCCAGTACTTC.